This TCR beta chain was captured in a study of cytomegalovirus exposure and HLA in healthy donors. Concerning this clone itself: Antigen: not known.

The germline V gene encodes CDR1 SGHRS and CDR2 YFSETQ. V was clipped by 0 bases and J by 2 bases, with 11 bases between them. The CDR3 runs to 15 residues. Study findings and constraints: Certain sequence variants were highly shared and formed a cluster, and this cluster was likely a sequencing artifact. Among TCR beta chains, those listed as cytomegalovirus-associated numbered over 150. In most subjects, TCR beta sequences reportedly gave accurate predictions of HLA-A and HLA-B alleles.

60 Vbeta and 13 Jbeta primers were used in PCR. Clones were read by immunoSEQ multiplex PCR, and TCRdb kept only the in-frame ones, dropping some. The sample includes 60,000 to 65,000 clones, 60% to 80% seen only once; the top ten take approximately 22%. The TCR was taken from a woman in her thirties or forties in good health and CMV-seropositive. The V gene is TRBV5-1, the J gene TRBJ1-1; perhaps TRBD1 as D (5 bases). The specimen was PBMCs. CDR3 protein: CASSLASGLNTEAFF. The CDR3 DNA follows: TGCGCCAGCAGCTTGGCGTCAGGGCTAAACACTGAAGCTTTCTTT.